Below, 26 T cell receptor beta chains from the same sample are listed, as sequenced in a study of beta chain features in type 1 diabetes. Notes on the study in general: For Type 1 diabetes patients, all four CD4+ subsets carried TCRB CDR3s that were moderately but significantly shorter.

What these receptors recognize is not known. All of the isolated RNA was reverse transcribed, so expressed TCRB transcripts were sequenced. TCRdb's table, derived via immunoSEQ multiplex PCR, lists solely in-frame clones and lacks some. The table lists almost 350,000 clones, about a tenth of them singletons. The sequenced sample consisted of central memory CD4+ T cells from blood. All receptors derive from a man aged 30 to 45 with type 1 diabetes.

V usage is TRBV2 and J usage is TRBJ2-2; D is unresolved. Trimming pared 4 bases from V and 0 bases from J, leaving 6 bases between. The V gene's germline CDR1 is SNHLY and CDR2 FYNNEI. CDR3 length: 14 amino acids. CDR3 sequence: CASSVGPNTGELFF. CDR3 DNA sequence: TGTGCCAGCAGTGTTGGGCCGAACACCGGGGAGCTGTTTTTT.

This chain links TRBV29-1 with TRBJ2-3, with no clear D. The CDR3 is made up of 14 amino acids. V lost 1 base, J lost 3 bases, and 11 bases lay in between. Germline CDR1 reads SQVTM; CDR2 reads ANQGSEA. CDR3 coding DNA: TGCAGCGTTGAAGGGTGGGTGGGGACAGATACGCAGTATTTT. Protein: CSVEGWVGTDTQYF.

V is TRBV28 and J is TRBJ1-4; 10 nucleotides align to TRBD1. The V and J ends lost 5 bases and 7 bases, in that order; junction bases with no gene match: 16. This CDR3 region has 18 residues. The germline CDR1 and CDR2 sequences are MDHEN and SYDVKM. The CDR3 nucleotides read TGTGCCAGCAGTCTGACCCTGGGACAGGGGCGTTCCAGTGAAAAACTGTTTTTT. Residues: CASSLTLGQGRSSEKLFF.

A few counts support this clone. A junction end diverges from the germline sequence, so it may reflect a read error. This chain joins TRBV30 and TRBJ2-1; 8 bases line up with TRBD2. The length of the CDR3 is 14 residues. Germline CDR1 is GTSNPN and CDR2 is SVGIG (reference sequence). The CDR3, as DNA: TGCGCTTATGGCGGGGGGTCCAACTACAATGAGCAGTTCTTC. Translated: CAYGGGSNYNEQFF. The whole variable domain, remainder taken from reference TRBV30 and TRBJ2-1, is SQTIHQWPATLVQPVGSPLSLECTVEGTSNPNLYWYRQAAGRGLQLLFYSVGIGQISSEVPQNLSASRPQDRQFILSSKKLLLSDSGFYLCAYGGGSNYNEQFFGPGTRLTVL.

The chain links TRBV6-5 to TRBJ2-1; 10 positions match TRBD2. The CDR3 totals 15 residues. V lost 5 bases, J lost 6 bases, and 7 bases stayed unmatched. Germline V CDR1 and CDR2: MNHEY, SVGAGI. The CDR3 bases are TGTGCCAGCAGTCGCGGACTAGCGGCCTTCAATGAGCAGTTCTTC. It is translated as CASSRGLAAFNEQFF.

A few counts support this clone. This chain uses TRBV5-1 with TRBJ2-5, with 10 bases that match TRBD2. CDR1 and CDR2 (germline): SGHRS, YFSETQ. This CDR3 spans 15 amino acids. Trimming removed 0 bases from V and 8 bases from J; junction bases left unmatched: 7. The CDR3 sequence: CASSLELAGPGTQYF. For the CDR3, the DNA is TGCGCCAGCAGCTTGGAACTAGCGGGGCCCGGAACCCAGTACTTC. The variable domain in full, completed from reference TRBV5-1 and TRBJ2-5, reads KAGVTQTPRYLIKTRGQQVTLSCSPISGHRSVSWYQQTPGQGLQFLFEYFSETQRNKGNFPGRFSGRQFSNSRSEMNVSTLELGDSALYLCASSLELAGPGTQYFGPGTRLLVL.

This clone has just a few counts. For the CDR3, the DNA is TGTGCCAGCAGTCTTCAGGGAAGTTCCTACGAGCAGTACTTC. Translated, it gives CASSLQGSSYEQYF. The chain couples TRBV2 to TRBJ2-7, with a possible D match to TRBD1 (5 bases). The germline CDR1 and CDR2 sequences are SNHLY and FYNNEI. CDR3 length: 14 residues. V was pared by 5 bases and J by 1 base, with 12 bases between.

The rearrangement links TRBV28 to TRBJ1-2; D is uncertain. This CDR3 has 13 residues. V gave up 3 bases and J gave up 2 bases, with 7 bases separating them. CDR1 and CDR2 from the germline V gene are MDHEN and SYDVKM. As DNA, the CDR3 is TGTGCCAGCAGTTTTACTGACAACTATGGCTACACCTTC. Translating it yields CASSFTDNYGYTF.

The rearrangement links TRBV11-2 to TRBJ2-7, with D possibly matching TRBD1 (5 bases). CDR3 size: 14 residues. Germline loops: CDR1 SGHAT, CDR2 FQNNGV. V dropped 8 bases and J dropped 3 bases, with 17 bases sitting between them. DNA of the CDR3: TGTGCCAGCCGGGCAGGGCCAGGTGTCTACGAGCAGTACTTC. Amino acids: CASRAGPGVYEQYF. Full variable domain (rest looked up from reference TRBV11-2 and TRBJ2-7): EAGVAQSPRYKIIEKRQSVAFWCNPISGHATLYWYQQILGQGPKLLIQFQNNGVVDDSQLPKDRFSAERLKGVDSTLKIQPAKLEDSAVYLCASRAGPGVYEQYFGPGTRLTVT.

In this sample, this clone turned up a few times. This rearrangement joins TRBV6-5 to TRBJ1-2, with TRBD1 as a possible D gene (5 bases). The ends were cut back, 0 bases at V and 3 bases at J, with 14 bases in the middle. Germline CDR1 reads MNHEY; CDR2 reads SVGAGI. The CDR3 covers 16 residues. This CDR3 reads CASSYSFESRDYGYTF. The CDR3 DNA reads TGTGCCAGCAGTTACTCGTTTGAGAGCAGGGACTATGGCTACACCTTC.

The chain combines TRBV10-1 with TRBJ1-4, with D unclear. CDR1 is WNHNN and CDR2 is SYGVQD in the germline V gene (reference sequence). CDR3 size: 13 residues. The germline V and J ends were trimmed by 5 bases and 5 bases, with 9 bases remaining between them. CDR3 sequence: CASSPSSNEKLFF. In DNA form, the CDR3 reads TGCGCCAGCAGTCCCTCGTCAAATGAAAAACTGTTTTTT.

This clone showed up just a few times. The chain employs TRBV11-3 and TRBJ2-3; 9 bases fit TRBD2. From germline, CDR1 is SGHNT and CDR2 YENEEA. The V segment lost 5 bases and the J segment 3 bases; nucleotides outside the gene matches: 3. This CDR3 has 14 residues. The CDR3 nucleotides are TGTGCCAGCAGCCGTGGACTAGCGACAGATACGCAGTATTTT. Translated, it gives CASSRGLATDTQYF.

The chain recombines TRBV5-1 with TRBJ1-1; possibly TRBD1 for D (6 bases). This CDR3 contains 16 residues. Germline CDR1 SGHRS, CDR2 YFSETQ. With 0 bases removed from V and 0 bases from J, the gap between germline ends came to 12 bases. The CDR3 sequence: CASSLEPGGLNTEAFF. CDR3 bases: TGCGCCAGCAGCTTGGAGCCTGGGGGGCTGAACACTGAAGCTTTCTTT. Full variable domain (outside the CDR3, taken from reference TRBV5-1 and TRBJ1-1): KAGVTQTPRYLIKTRGQQVTLSCSPISGHRSVSWYQQTPGQGLQFLFEYFSETQRNKGNFPGRFSGRQFSNSRSEMNVSTLELGDSALYLCASSLEPGGLNTEAFFGQGTRLTVV.

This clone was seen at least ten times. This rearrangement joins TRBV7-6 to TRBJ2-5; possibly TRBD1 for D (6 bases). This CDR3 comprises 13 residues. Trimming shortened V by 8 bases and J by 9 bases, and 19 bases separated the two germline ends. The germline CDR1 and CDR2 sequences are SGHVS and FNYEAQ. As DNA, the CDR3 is TGTGCCAGCCGGCTAACAGGGTTGGGTTCCCAGTACTTC. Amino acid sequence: CASRLTGLGSQYF. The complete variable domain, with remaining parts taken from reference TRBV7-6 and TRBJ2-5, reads GAGVSQSPRYKVTKRGQDVALRCDPISGHVSLYWYRQALGQGPEFLTYFNYEAQQDKSGLPNDRFSAERPEGSISTLTIQRTEQRDSAMYRCASRLTGLGSQYFGPGTRLLVL.

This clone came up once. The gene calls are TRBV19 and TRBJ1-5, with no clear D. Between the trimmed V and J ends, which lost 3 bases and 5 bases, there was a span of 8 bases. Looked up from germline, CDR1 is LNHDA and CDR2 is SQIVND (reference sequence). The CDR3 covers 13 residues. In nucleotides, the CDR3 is TGTGCCAGTAGTATCACTAGGGATCAGCCCCAGCATTTT. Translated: CASSITRDQPQHF.

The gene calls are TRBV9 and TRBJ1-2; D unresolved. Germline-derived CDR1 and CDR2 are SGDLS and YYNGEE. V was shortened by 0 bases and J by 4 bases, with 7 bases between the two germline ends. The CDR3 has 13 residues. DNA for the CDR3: TGTGCCAGCAGCGTAGGAGGGTTCTATGGCTACACCTTC. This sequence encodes CASSVGGFYGYTF.

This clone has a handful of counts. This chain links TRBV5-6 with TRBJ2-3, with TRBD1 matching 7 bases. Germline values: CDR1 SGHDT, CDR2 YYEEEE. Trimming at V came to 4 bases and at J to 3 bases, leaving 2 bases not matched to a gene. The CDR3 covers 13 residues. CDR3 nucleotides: TGTGCCAGCAGCAAGACAGGGACAGATACGCAGTATTTT. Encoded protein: CASSKTGTDTQYF.

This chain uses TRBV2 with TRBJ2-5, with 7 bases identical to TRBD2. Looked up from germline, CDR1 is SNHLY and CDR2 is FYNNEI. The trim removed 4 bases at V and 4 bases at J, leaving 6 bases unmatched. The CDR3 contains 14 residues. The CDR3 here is CASSAQGGRETQYF. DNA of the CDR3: TGTGCCAGCAGTGCGCAGGGAGGGAGAGAGACCCAGTACTTC.

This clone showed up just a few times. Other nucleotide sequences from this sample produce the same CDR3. CDR3 sequence: CASSQASYGYTF. CDR3 bases: TGCGCCAGCAGCCAGGCCTCCTATGGCTACACCTTC. The rearrangement links TRBV4-3 to TRBJ1-2; D unclear. Trimming pared 3 bases from V and 4 bases from J, leaving 6 bases between. The CDR3 contains 12 residues. Germline V lookup: CDR1 LGHNA, CDR2 YSLEER.

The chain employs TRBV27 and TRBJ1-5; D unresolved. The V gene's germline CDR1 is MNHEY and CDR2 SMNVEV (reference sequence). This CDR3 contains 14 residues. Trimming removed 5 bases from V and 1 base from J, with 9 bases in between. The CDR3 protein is CASSGGVSNQPQHF. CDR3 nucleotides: TGTGCCAGCAGTGGAGGAGTGAGCAATCAGCCCCAGCATTTT.

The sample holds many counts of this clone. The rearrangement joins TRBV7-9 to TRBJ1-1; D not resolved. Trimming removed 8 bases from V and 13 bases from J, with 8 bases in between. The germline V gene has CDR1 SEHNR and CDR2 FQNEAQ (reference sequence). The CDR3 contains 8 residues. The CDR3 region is CASDRDFF. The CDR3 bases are TGTGCCAGCGATCGGGATTTCTTT.

The CDR3 sequence is CASSPQGTNQPQHF. The CDR3 DNA reads TGTGCCAGCTCACCACAGGGTACCAATCAGCCCCAGCATTTT. The V and J genes are TRBV18 and TRBJ1-5, with D unresolved. Germline assignment: CDR1 KGHSH and CDR2 LQKENI. The CDR3 spans 14 residues. V was trimmed by 1 base and J by 3 bases, leaving 7 bases between them.

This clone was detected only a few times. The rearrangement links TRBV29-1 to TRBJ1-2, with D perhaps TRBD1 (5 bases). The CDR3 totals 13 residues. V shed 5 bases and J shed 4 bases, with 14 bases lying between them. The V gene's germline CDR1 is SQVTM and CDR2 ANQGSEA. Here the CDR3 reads CSVKVDSFYGYTF. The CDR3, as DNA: TGCAGCGTTAAGGTCGACAGCTTCTATGGCTACACCTTC.

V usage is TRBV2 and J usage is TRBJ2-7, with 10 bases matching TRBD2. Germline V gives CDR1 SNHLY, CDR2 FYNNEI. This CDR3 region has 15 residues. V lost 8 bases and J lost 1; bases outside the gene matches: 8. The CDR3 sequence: CASLSGGAGSYEQYF. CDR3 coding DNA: TGTGCCAGCCTAAGCGGGGGGGCCGGTTCCTACGAGCAGTACTTC.

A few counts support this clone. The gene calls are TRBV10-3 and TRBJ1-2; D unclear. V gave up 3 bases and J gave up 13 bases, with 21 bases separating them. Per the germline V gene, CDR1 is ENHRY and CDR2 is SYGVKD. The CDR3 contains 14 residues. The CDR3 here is CAISDNRVQEGSTF. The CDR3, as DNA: TGTGCCATCAGTGATAATCGGGTCCAGGAGGGATCCACCTTC.

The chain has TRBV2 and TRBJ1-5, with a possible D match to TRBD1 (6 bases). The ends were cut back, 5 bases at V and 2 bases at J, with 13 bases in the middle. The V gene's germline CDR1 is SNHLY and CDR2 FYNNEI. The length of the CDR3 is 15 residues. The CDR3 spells CASSPGTMGNQPQHF. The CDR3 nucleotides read TGTGCCAGCAGTCCCGGGACAATGGGCAATCAGCCCCAGCATTTT.